Sequencing of this T cell receptor beta chain was carried out in a study of blood T cell repertoires in COVID-19. Turning to the study itself: The samples span acute and convalescent COVID-19 from the United States, Italy and Spain. Nucleic acid was either cDNA or gDNA, and it came from T cells, B-cell-depleted T cells, or PBMCs.

Source study methods: Cell counts per sample came from amplifying reference gene primers. Sequenced by immunoSEQ multiplex PCR; TCRdb stores in-frame clones only, minus some. The DNA gave D and trimming, while V, J and clone size come from that table. Of around 200,000 clones in the sample, approximately 90% were seen once. Germline loops: CDR1 SGHNT, CDR2 YYREEE (reference sequence). This CDR3 contains 14 residues. Trimming at V came to 3 bases and at J to 7 bases, leaving 9 bases not matched to a gene. The receptor's source is an older man with acute or convalescent COVID-19. V and J are TRBV5-4 and TRBJ2-7, with 8 bases lining up with TRBD1. Sequencing was carried out using peripheral blood. The DNA of the CDR3 is TGTGCCAGCAGCTCACGGCAGGGGGCTGGGGAGCAGTACTTC. Protein: CASSSRQGAGEQYF.